At least ten counts were recorded for the clone carrying this T cell receptor (beta chain). Its specificity is unknown. Deletions cut 3 bases from V and 2 bases from J, with 16 bases between. This CDR3 region has 16 residues. MiXCR, run by TCRdb on the reads, gives a single entry per CDR3 protein. The data show 350,000 to 550,000 distinct CDR3 sequences, 30% to 40% seen once. The sample belongs to a study of T cell repertoires in cytomegalovirus infection. For the study at large: Public TCR beta signature analysis indicated the presence of both CMV infection and matching HLA type. The study's findings and limits: Carriage of CMV together with the relevant HLA was identifiable through cumulative public TCR beta family frequency. CMV-specific HLA-C-restricted TCR beta clonotypes dominated the ex vivo response.

The chain recombines TRBV12-3 or TRBV12-4 with TRBJ2-5; D is possibly TRBD1 or TRBD2 (7 bases each). This sequence originates from a human donor in good health (CMV status not recorded). Some clones in this sample may be carry-over from other donors' samples. Sequenced input: PBMCs. The CDR3 nucleotides are TGTGCCAGCAGTTTCCCAGGGGGGGTAGCACAAGAGACCCAGTACTTC. Translation gives CASSFPGGVAQETQYF.